One sample yielded the 21 T cell receptor beta chains listed below, sequenced in a study of blood T cell repertoires in COVID-19. Some clones are missing from TCRdb's copy, which holds only in-frame ones; the method was immunoSEQ multiplex PCR. In the table there are about 220,000 clones, 80% to 90% of which are singletons. Specimen: peripheral blood. The source of these receptors is a man aged 50-59 years who had recovered from COVID-19.

This chain links TRBV19 with TRBJ2-1; weak D call: TRBD1 (5 bases). This CDR3 is built from 14 residues. CDR1 and CDR2 from the germline V gene are LNHDA and SQIVND (reference sequence). V lost 9 bases and J 3 bases, leaving 15 bases between the germline ends. CDR3 region: CASAAGAYYNEQFF. CDR3 sequence (DNA): TGTGCCAGCGCCGCTGGGGCGTACTACAATGAGCAGTTCTTC.

Here the CDR3 DNA reads TGTGCCAGCAGCACCGAGGCTAGCACAGATACGCAGTATTTT. Translation gives CASSTEASTDTQYF. This chain links TRBV5-4 with TRBJ2-3; D uncertain. Looked up from germline, CDR1 is SGHNT and CDR2 is YYREEE (reference sequence). V was cut by 4 bases and J by 0 bases, with 9 bases left in between. The CDR3 is made up of 14 amino acids.

The chain joins TRBV27 to TRBJ1-2, with TRBD1 matching 7 bases. Germline CDR1 reads MNHEY; CDR2 reads SMNVEV (reference sequence). V was clipped by 11 bases and J by 5 bases; unmatched bases: 20. This CDR3 contains 16 residues. The CDR3: CASRGVFLDGAYGYTF. CDR3 coding DNA: TGTGCCTCCAGGGGGGTTTTTCTCGACGGGGCTTATGGCTACACCTTC.

The chain carries TRBV12-3 or TRBV12-4 and TRBJ2-1, with D tentatively TRBD1 (6 bases). The CDR3 covers 12 residues. Trimming stripped 2 bases from V and 10 bases from J, with 9 bases between. CDR3 sequence (DNA): TGTGCCAGCAGTTTAAGACAGGAAGAGCAGTTCTTC. Its translation: CASSLRQEEQFF.

The chain carries TRBV7-2 and TRBJ1-1; 8 nucleotides match TRBD1. The CDR3 loop spans 13 amino acids. Germline-derived CDR1 and CDR2 are SGHTA and FQGNSA. Unmatched junction bases numbered 6, after V lost 5 bases and J lost 7 bases. The DNA of the CDR3 is TGTGCCAGCAGCAATTACAGGGGGATTGAAGCTTTCTTT. It encodes CASSNYRGIEAFF.

The J gene is TRBJ2-7, the V gene TRBV5-1; 8 bases line up with TRBD1. Germline V gene sequence: CDR1 SGHRS, CDR2 YFSETQ. V trimming: 0 bases; J trimming: 3 bases; junction bases outside the gene matches: 5. The length of the CDR3 is 15 residues. CDR3 residues: CASSLDAGQDYEQYF. The DNA of the CDR3 is TGCGCCAGCAGCTTGGACGCGGGACAGGACTACGAGCAGTACTTC. Filled out from reference TRBV5-1 and TRBJ2-7, the complete variable domain reads KAGVTQTPRYLIKTRGQQVTLSCSPISGHRSVSWYQQTPGQGLQFLFEYFSETQRNKGNFPGRFSGRQFSNSRSEMNVSTLELGDSALYLCASSLDAGQDYEQYFGPGTRLTVT.

The chain recombines TRBV9 with TRBJ2-1, with TRBD2 matching over 10 bases. The germline gives CDR1 SGDLS, CDR2 YYNGEE. The CDR3 consists of 15 residues. Trimming cost V 0 bases and J 5 bases; bases outside gene matches: 2. In DNA form, the CDR3 reads TGTGCCAGCAGCGTAGTACTAGCGGGAAACAATGAGCAGTTCTTC. Its protein is CASSVVLAGNNEQFF.

The genes are TRBV4-1 and TRBJ1-4; no clear D gene. Germline V gives CDR1 MGHRA, CDR2 YSYEKL. V gave up 1 base and J gave up 3 bases, with 12 bases separating them. This CDR3 has 16 amino acids. CDR3 bases: TGCGCCAGCAGCCAAGGAGTCTTGGTTGCTAATGAAAAACTGTTTTTT. Protein sequence: CASSQGVLVANEKLFF.

DNA for the CDR3: TGCGCCACCCCGGGGACAGGGGACCCCTCTGGGGCCAACGTCCTGACTTTC. Protein: CATPGTGDPSGANVLTF. The V gene is TRBV10-2, the J gene TRBJ2-6, with 10 bases aligning to TRBD1. In germline, CDR1 is WSHSY, CDR2 SAAADI. The CDR3 is 17 amino acids. After removal of 10 bases from V and 0 bases from J, the junction contained 9 bases not matched to a gene.

The CDR3 DNA is TGTGCCAGTAGTATACTAGCGGGAGGAACCGGGGAGCTGTTTTTT. Its protein product is CASSILAGGTGELFF. The J gene is TRBJ2-2, the V gene TRBV19; 11 positions match TRBD2. CDR3 size: 15 residues. The V gene end was trimmed by 2 bases and the J gene end by 5 bases; junction bases not matched to a gene: 1. Germline loops: CDR1 LNHDA, CDR2 SQIVND (reference sequence).

The chain employs TRBV19 and TRBJ2-7, with D tentatively TRBD1 (5 bases). The V and J ends lost 1 base and 4 bases respectively, with 8 bases between them. Germline loops: CDR1 LNHDA, CDR2 SQIVND (reference sequence). The CDR3 is 13 residues long. The CDR3 coding sequence is TGTGCCAGTAGTATAGCGACAGATTACGAGCAGTACTTC. This gives the protein CASSIATDYEQYF.

J is TRBJ2-5 and V is TRBV28; D is ambiguous. CDR1 and CDR2 from the germline V gene are MDHEN and SYDVKM. This CDR3 has 12 residues. Trimming removed 6 bases from V and 4 bases from J, with 9 bases in between. The CDR3: CASRIFGETQYF. In DNA form, the CDR3 reads TGTGCCAGCAGGATATTCGGAGAGACCCAGTACTTC. The full variable domain, in which reference TRBV28 and TRBJ2-5 provide the parts outside the CDR3, is DVKVTQSSRYLVKRTGEKVFLECVQDMDHENMFWYRQDPGLGLRLIYFSYDVKMKEKGDIPEGYSVSREKKERFSLILESASTNQTSMYLCASRIFGETQYFGPGTRLLVL.

The rearrangement uses TRBV19 and TRBJ2-1; a weak D match, TRBD2 (7 bases). V shed 6 bases and J shed 4 bases, with 16 bases lying between them. Germline V gene data show CDR1 as LNHDA and CDR2 as SQIVND (reference sequence). The CDR3 runs to 15 residues. CDR3 nucleotide sequence: TGTGCCAGTAGGGTTCAGGGGAGGGCTTACAATGAGCAGTTCTTC. Its translation is CASRVQGRAYNEQFF.

The chain couples TRBV5-1 to TRBJ1-4; 12 bases are a match to TRBD1. With V trimmed by 4 bases and J by 6 bases, 7 bases remained unmatched. Germline-derived CDR1 and CDR2 are SGHRS and YFSETQ. This CDR3 is built from 16 residues. As DNA, the CDR3 is TGCGCCAGCAGCCTCGGGACAGGGGGCGGGCATGAAAAACTGTTTTTT. It encodes CASSLGTGGGHEKLFF.

The chain is built from TRBV28 and TRBJ1-3; 9 nucleotides agree with TRBD1. Trimming cost V 4 bases and J 8 bases; bases outside gene matches: 12. From germline, CDR1 is MDHEN and CDR2 SYDVKM. The CDR3 is 16 residues long. The CDR3 sequence is CASSSTGTGHRDTIYF. The DNA of the CDR3 is TGTGCCAGCAGTTCAACCGGGACAGGGCATCGGGACACCATATATTTT. Supplemented by reference TRBV28 and TRBJ1-3, the full variable domain reads DVKVTQSSRYLVKRTGEKVFLECVQDMDHENMFWYRQDPGLGLRLIYFSYDVKMKEKGDIPEGYSVSREKKERFSLILESASTNQTSMYLCASSSTGTGHRDTIYFGEGSWLTVV.

This clone was detected once. The chain couples TRBV5-1 to TRBJ2-5, with D possibly TRBD1 on 5 matching bases. This CDR3 is 14 amino acids long. The V gene's germline CDR1 is SGHRS and CDR2 YFSETQ. Deletions cut 0 bases from V and 4 bases from J, with 10 bases between. For the CDR3, the DNA is TGCGCCAGCAGCTTGGCCCTCCAGGGAGAGACCCAGTACTTC. It translates to CASSLALQGETQYF.

The V and J genes are TRBV24-1 and TRBJ2-2; a weak D match, TRBD2 (5 bases). The CDR3 totals 18 residues. The V gene lost 3 bases and the J gene lost 0 bases, with 16 bases spanning the gap. The germline gives CDR1 KGHDR, CDR2 SFDVKD. The CDR3 bases are TGTGCCACCAGTGATCCCGGCGGGTCCCTGGCGAACACCGGGGAGCTGTTTTTT. Its translation is CATSDPGGSLANTGELFF.

V and J are TRBV27 and TRBJ1-1; 7 bases fit TRBD1. The CDR3 is 13 residues long. V lost 10 bases and J lost 0; bases outside the gene matches: 5. The germline V gene has CDR1 MNHEY and CDR2 SMNVEV (reference sequence). The CDR3 DNA reads as TGTGCCACCACGGACAGGATGAACACTGAAGCTTTCTTT. This gives the protein CATTDRMNTEAFF.

Here the CDR3 DNA reads TGTGCCATCAGTGAGGGGAGGGGCGATGTGACTGAAGCTTTCTTT. This translates into CAISEGRGDVTEAFF. The rearrangement joins TRBV10-3 to TRBJ1-1; TRBD1 might be the D (5 bases). Trimming took 2 bases from V and 5 from J, leaving 15 bases between them. Germline CDR1 reads ENHRY; CDR2 reads SYGVKD. The CDR3 length is 15 residues.

The V and J genes are TRBV9 and TRBJ1-1, with TRBD1 matching over 7 bases. CDR1 and CDR2 from the germline V gene are SGDLS and YYNGEE. The CDR3 is 14 amino acids. V lost 4 bases to trimming and J lost 6 bases; unmatched junction nucleotides: 9. The CDR3 is CASSRTGLMSEAFF. The DNA of the CDR3 is TGTGCCAGCAGCAGGACAGGCCTGATGTCTGAAGCTTTCTTT.

This clone was counted a single time. The chain couples TRBV30 to TRBJ1-4; D may be TRBD1 (5 bases). This CDR3 is 12 amino acids long. CDR1 GTSNPN and CDR2 SVGIG come from the germline V gene (reference sequence). V was shortened by 4 bases and J by 8 bases, with 11 bases between the two germline ends. CDR3 sequence (DNA): TGTGCCTGGACCAGGGAAGGCGAAAAACTGTTTTTT. It specifies CAWTREGEKLFF.